The 6 T cell receptor beta chains presented below share a single source sample, sequenced in a study of blood T cell repertoires in COVID-19. TCRdb's copy holds only in-frame clones and misses some; the assay was immunoSEQ multiplex PCR. Among tens of thousands of clones listed, 82% were seen once. Material: peripheral blood. Every receptor here comes from a middle-aged man with active or convalescent COVID-19.

The chain is built from TRBV7-2 and TRBJ1-3; tentative D call: TRBD1 (6 bases). Trimming removed 2 bases from V and 4 bases from J, with 9 bases in between. This CDR3 is built from 14 residues. CDR1 is SGHTA, CDR2 FQGNSA, per germline. For the CDR3, the DNA is TGTGCCAGCAGCTTAACTGGGGGCGGAAACACCATATATTTT. Residues: CASSLTGGGNTIYF.

The chain recombines TRBV10-2 with TRBJ1-6; a possible D gene is TRBD1 (5 bases). The CDR3 spans 13 residues. CDR1 WSHSY and CDR2 SAAADI come from the germline V gene. Between the trimmed V and J ends, which lost 10 bases and 5 bases, there was a span of 12 bases. CDR3 amino acids: CATGTGDNSPLHF. CDR3 in DNA: TGCGCCACTGGGACGGGAGATAATTCACCCCTCCACTTT.

The count of this clone is one. The chain employs TRBV5-6 and TRBJ2-5, with 7 bases lining up with TRBD1. The germline gives CDR1 SGHDT, CDR2 YYEEEE. The trim removed 5 bases at V and 3 bases at J, leaving 7 bases unmatched. This CDR3 has 14 amino acids. Here the CDR3 DNA reads TGTGCCAGCAGTTCCCAGGGGGTGGAAGAGACCCAGTACTTC. It yields the protein CASSSQGVEETQYF.

In this sample, this clone turned up a few times. This chain uses TRBV20-1 with TRBJ2-5; D gene ambiguous. The CDR3 is made up of 10 amino acids. V lost 5 bases to trimming and J lost 2 bases, with 3 bases between them. Looked up from germline, CDR1 is DFQATT and CDR2 is SNEGSKA (reference sequence). The CDR3 loop is CSASQETQYF. The CDR3 DNA is TGCAGTGCTTCTCAAGAGACCCAGTACTTC.

The chain couples TRBV6-5 to TRBJ1-1, with D tentatively TRBD1 (5 bases). V was trimmed by 0 bases and J by 4 bases, leaving 12 bases between them. This CDR3 region has 15 residues. From germline, CDR1 is MNHEY and CDR2 SVGAGI. Here the CDR3 DNA reads TGTGCCAGCAGTTACTCGTGGCAGGGCGGCACTGAAGCTTTCTTT. Encoded protein: CASSYSWQGGTEAFF.

CDR3 in amino acids: CASSFTSGTEAFF. The DNA of the CDR3 is TGTGCCAGCAGTTTTACTAGTGGCACTGAAGCTTTCTTT. The chain is built from TRBV27 and TRBJ1-1; no clear D. In germline, CDR1 is MNHEY, CDR2 SMNVEV (reference sequence). Trimming took 3 bases from V and 4 from J, leaving 9 bases between them. The CDR3 is 13 amino acids.